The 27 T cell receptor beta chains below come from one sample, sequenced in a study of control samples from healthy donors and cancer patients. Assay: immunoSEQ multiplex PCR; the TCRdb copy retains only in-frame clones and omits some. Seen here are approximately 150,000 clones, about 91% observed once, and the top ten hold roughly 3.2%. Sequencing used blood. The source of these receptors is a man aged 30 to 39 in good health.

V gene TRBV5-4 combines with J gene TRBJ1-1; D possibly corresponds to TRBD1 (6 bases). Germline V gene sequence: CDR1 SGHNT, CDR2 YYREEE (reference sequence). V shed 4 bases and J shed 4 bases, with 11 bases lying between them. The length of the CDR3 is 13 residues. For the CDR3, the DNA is TGTGCCAGCAGCCTAGGGGACACCACTGAAGCTTTCTTT. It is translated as CASSLGDTTEAFF. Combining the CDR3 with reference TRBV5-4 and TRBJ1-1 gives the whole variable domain ETGVTQSPTHLIKTRGQQVTLRCSSQSGHNTVSWYQQALGQGPQFIFQYYREEENGRGNFPPRFSGLQFPNYSSELNVNALELDDSALYLCASSLGDTTEAFFGQGTRLTVV.

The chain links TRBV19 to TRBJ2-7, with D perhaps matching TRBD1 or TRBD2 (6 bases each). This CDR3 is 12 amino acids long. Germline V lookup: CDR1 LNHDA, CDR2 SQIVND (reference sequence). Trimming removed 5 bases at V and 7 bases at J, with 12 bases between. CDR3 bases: TGTGCCAGTAGTTCGGGGGCGTGGGAGCAGTACTTC. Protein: CASSSGAWEQYF.

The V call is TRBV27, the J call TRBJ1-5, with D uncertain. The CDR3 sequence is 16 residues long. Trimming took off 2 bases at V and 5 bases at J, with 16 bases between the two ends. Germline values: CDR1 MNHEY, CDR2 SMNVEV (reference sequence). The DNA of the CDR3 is TGTGCCAGCAGTTTAACGCGGGCTGGTCTCGATCAGCCCCAGCATTTT. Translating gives CASSLTRAGLDQPQHF.

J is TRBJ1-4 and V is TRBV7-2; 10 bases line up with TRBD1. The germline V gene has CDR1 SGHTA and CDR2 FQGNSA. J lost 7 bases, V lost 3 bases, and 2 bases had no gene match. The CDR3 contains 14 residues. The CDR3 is CASSLTGGVEKLFF. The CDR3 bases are TGTGCCAGCAGCTTGACAGGGGGCGTTGAAAAACTGTTTTTT.

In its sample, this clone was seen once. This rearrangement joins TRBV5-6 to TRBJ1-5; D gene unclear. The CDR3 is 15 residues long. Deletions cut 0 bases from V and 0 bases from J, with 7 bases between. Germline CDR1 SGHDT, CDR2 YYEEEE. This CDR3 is CASSLDGYSNQPQHF. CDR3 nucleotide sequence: TGTGCCAGCAGCTTGGACGGTTATAGCAATCAGCCCCAGCATTTT.

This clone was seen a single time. In DNA form, the CDR3 reads TGTGCCAGCAGGCTACTAGAGTACAATGAGCAGTTCTTC. The encoded protein is CASRLLEYNEQFF. The chain recombines TRBV12-3 or TRBV12-4 with TRBJ2-1; weak D call: TRBD2 (5 bases). This CDR3 is built from 13 residues. V dropped 6 bases and J dropped 4 bases, with 10 bases sitting between them.

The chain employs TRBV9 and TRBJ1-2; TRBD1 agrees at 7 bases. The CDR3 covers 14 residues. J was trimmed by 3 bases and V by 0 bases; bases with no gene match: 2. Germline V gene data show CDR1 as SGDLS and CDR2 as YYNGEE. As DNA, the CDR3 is TGTGCCAGCAGCGTAGGGCAGGGGGACTATGGCTACACCTTC. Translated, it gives CASSVGQGDYGYTF.

The DNA of the CDR3 is TGTGCCAGCAGCAAACAGGGGCCCTATGGCTACACCTTC. Translation: CASSKQGPYGYTF. The genes are TRBV12-3 or TRBV12-4 and TRBJ1-2; 7 nucleotides line up with TRBD1. After removal of 6 bases from V and 4 bases from J, the junction contained 5 bases not matched to a gene. There are 13 residues in the CDR3.

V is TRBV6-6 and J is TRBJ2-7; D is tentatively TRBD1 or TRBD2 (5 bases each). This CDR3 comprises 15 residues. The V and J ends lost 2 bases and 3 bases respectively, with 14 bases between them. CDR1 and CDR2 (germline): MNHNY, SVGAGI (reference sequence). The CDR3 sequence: CASSYLGTWVYEQYF. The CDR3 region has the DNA TGTGCCAGCAGTTACCTCGGGACGTGGGTCTACGAGCAGTACTTC.

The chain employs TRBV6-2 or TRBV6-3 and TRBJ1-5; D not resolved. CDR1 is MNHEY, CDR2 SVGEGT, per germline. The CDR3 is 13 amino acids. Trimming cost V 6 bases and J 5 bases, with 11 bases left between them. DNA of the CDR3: TGTGCCAGCAGCACACCATCGTATCAGCCCCAGCATTTT. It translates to CASSTPSYQPQHF.

The chain's CDR3 is CASSLPYLRPHYEQYF. In DNA, the CDR3 is TGTGCCAGCAGTTTGCCCTACCTTCGGCCGCACTACGAGCAGTACTTC. The genes are TRBV27 and TRBJ2-7, with unresolved D. There are 16 residues in the CDR3. Trimming pared 3 bases from V and 3 bases from J, leaving 18 bases between. CDR1 and CDR2 from the germline V gene are MNHEY and SMNVEV (reference sequence).

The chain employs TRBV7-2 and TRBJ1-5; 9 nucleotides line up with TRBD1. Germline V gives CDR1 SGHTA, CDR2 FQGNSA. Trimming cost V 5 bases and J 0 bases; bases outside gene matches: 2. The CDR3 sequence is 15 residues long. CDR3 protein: CASSVGQGSNQPQHF. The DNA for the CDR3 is TGTGCCAGCAGCGTGGGACAGGGTAGCAATCAGCCCCAGCATTTT.

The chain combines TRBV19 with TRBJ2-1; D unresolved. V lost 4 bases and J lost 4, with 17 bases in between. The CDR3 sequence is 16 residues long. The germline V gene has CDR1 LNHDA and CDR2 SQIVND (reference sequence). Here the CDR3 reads CASSTKRRLLYNEQFF. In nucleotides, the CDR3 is TGTGCCAGTAGTACCAAAAGACGGCTACTTTACAATGAGCAGTTCTTC.

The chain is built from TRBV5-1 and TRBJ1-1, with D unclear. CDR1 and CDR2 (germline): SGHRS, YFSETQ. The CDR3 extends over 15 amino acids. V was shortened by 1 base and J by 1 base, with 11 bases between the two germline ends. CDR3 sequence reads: CASSLMGFGNTEAFF. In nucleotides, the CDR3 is TGCGCCAGCAGCTTGATGGGGTTCGGGAACACTGAAGCTTTCTTT.

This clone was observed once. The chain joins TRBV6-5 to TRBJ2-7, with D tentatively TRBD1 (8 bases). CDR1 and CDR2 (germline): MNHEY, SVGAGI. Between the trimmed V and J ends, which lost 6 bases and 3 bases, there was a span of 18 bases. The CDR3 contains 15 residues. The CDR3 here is CASRNEQGGYYEQYF. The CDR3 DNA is TGTGCCAGCAGGAACGAACAGGGGGGGTACTACGAGCAGTACTTC.

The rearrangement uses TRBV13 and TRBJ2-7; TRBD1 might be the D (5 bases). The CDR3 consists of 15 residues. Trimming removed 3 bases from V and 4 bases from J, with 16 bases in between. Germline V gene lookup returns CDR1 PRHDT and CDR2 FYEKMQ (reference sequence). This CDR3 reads CASSFSGSRSYEQYF. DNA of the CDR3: TGTGCCAGCAGCTTCTCAGGGTCGCGGTCATACGAGCAGTACTTC.

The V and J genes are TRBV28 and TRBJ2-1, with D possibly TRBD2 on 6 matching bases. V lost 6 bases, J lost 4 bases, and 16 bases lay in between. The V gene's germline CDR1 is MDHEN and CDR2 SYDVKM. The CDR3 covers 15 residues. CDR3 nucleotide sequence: TGTGCCAGCAGATCCTCTGGAGGGGAGTACAATGAGCAGTTCTTC. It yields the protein CASRSSGGEYNEQFF.

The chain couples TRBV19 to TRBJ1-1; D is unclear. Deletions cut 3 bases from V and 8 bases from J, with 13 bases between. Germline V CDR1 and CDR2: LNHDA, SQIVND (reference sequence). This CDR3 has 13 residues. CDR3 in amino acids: CASSILGPIEAFF. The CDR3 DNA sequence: TGTGCCAGTAGTATCCTTGGACCGATCGAAGCTTTCTTT. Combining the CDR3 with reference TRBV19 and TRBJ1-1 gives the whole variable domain DGGITQSPKYLFRKEGQNVTLSCEQNLNHDAMYWYRQDPGQGLRLIYYSQIVNDFQKGDIAEGYSVSREKKESFPLTVTSAQKNPTAFYLCASSILGPIEAFFGQGTRLTVV.

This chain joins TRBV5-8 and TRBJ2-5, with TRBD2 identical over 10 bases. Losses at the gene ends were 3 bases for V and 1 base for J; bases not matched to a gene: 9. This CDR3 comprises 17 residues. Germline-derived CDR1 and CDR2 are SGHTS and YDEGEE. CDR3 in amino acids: CASSSLQRGGFQETQYF. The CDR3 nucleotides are TGTGCCAGCAGCTCCCTTCAGCGGGGGGGCTTCCAAGAGACCCAGTACTTC. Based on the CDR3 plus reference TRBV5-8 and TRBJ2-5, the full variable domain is EAGVTQSPTHLIKTRGQQATLRCSPISGHTSVYWYQQALGLGLQFLLWYDEGEERNRGNFPPRFSGRQFPNYSSELNVNALELEDSALYLCASSSLQRGGFQETQYFGPGTRLLVL.

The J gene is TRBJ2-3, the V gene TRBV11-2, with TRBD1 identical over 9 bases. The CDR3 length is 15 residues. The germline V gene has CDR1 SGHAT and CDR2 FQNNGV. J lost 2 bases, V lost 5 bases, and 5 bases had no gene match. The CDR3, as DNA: TGTGCCAGCAGCCCCGGACAGGGGTTCACAGATACGCAGTATTTT. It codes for CASSPGQGFTDTQYF.

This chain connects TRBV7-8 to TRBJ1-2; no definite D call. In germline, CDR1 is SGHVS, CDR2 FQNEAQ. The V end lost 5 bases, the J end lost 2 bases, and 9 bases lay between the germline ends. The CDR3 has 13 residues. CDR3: CASSPSRNYGYTF. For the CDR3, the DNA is TGTGCCAGCAGCCCATCCCGAAACTATGGCTACACCTTC.

CDR3 sequence: CAHKRGYNEQFF. Written as DNA, the CDR3 is TGTGCCCATAAGCGGGGGTACAATGAGCAGTTCTTC. This chain links TRBV30 with TRBJ2-1; 8 nucleotides line up with TRBD2. The CDR3 has 12 amino acids. V lost 8 bases, J lost 4 bases, and 4 bases stayed unmatched. Germline lookup yields CDR1 GTSNPN and CDR2 SVGIG (reference sequence).

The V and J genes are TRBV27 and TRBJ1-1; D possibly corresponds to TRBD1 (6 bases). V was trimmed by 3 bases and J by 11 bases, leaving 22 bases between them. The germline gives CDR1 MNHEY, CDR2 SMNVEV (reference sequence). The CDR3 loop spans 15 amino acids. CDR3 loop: CASSFRLADSREAFF. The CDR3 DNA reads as TGTGCCAGCAGTTTCCGTCTTGCGGACAGCCGTGAGGCTTTCTTT.

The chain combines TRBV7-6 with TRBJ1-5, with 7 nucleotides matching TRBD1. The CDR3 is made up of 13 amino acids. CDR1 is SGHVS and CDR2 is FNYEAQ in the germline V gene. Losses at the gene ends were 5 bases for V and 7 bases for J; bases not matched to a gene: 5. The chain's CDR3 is CASSVDRDQPQHF. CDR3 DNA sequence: TGTGCCAGCAGCGTCGACAGGGACCAGCCCCAGCATTTT.

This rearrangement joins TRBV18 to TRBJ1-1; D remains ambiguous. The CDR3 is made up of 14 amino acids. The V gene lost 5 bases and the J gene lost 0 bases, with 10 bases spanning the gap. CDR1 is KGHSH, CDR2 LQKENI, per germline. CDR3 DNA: TGTGCCAGCTCAAGGACCGTCATGAACACTGAAGCTTTCTTT. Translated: CASSRTVMNTEAFF.

The CDR3 here is CASSLGTGDYGYTF. The CDR3 DNA follows: TGTGCCAGCAGCTTGGGGACAGGGGACTATGGCTACACCTTC. This sequence joins TRBV5-4 and TRBJ1-2; TRBD1 agrees at 9 bases. Trimming cost V 0 bases and J 3 bases; bases outside gene matches: 0. In germline, CDR1 is SGHNT, CDR2 YYREEE (reference sequence). The CDR3 contains 14 residues.

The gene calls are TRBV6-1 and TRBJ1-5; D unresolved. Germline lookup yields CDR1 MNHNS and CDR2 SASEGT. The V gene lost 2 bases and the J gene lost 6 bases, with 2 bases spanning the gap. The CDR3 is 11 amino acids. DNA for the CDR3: TGTGCCAGCAGTGAATCTCAGCCCCAGCATTTT. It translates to CASSESQPQHF.